This T cell receptor beta chain was documented in a study of T cell repertoires in cytomegalovirus infection. Whole-study context: Recently identified HLA-C-restricted CMV epitopes were used, and well-studied HLA-B-restricted CMV epitopes were used as well. A matching HLA type, together with CMV infection, was signaled by public TCR beta signatures. General study points: HLA-C-restricted TCR beta clonotypes specific for CMV led the ex vivo response. Carriage of CMV together with the relevant HLA was identifiable through cumulative public TCR beta family frequency.

As for this clonotype: Its antigen is not known.

TCRdb used MiXCR to reprocess the reads, holding one entry per CDR3 protein. The sample holds about 830,000 distinct CDR3 sequences, over 25% seen once. The germline V and J ends were trimmed by 1 base and 6 bases, with 9 bases remaining between them. Germline CDR1 is LNHDA and CDR2 is SQIVND (reference sequence). The CDR3 covers 13 residues. The starting material was cultured CD8+ T cells from PBMCs, obtained from culture after CMV antigen stimulation. The receptor's source is a human donor in good health (CMV status not recorded). Some clones in this sample may be carry-over from other donors' samples. The rearrangement uses TRBV19 and TRBJ1-1; D remains unclear. CDR3: CASSIGASAEAFF. As DNA, the CDR3 is TGTGCCAGTAGTATAGGGGCTAGCGCTGAAGCTTTCTTT.